One sample yielded the 18 T cell receptor beta chains listed below, sequenced in a study of cytomegalovirus exposure and HLA in healthy donors. Researchers ran the PCR with 60 Vbeta and 13 Jbeta primers. The protocol was immunoSEQ multiplex PCR, while the TCRdb copy is restricted to in-frame clones and leaves out a portion. The sample consists of 150,000 to 200,000 clones, 77% of them appearing once. Specimen: PBMCs. These receptors all come from a woman aged 40 to 50 in good health and CMV-seropositive.

The chain uses TRBV5-4 and TRBJ2-3; 8 positions match TRBD2. Germline loops: CDR1 SGHNT, CDR2 YYREEE (reference sequence). V shed 3 bases and J 7 bases; nucleotides not matched to a gene: 10. This CDR3 spans 15 amino acids. The CDR3 coding sequence is TGTGCCAGCAGCTCAGAGGGAGCGGGAGCGAATACGCAGTATTTT. Translating gives CASSSEGAGANTQYF.

This rearrangement joins TRBV5-1 to TRBJ2-2, with 10 bases lining up with TRBD2. The junction had 15 bases not matched to a gene; V was cut back by 5 bases and J by 5 bases. The CDR3 is 18 amino acids. Germline lookup yields CDR1 SGHRS and CDR2 YFSETQ. The CDR3 DNA reads as TGCGCCAGCAGGCGTCCCCCGGGAGCGGGAGGGCCGACCGGGGAGCTGTTTTTT. It is translated as CASRRPPGAGGPTGELFF.

The chain is built from TRBV4-3 and TRBJ1-2; a possible D gene is TRBD1 (6 bases). Per the germline V gene, CDR1 is LGHNA and CDR2 is YSLEER. Trimming left V 4 bases short and J 3 bases short, with 18 bases between. The CDR3 spans 16 residues. CDR3 sequence (DNA): TGCGCCAGCAGCCGATTGGCCAGGGGCTTCGACTATGGCTACACCTTC. Amino acid sequence: CASSRLARGFDYGYTF.

The chain carries TRBV10-3 and TRBJ1-5; D is unresolved. The CDR3 is made up of 12 amino acids. From germline, CDR1 is ENHRY and CDR2 SYGVKD. V was pared by 0 bases and J by 9 bases, with 6 bases between. The CDR3 here is CAISESRGPQHF. DNA of the CDR3: TGTGCCATCAGTGAGTCTCGGGGGCCCCAGCATTTT.

The gene calls are TRBV19 and TRBJ1-4; D gene unclear. Trimming cost V 7 bases and J 0 bases, with 9 bases left between them. Per the germline V gene, CDR1 is LNHDA and CDR2 is SQIVND (reference sequence). The CDR3 contains 14 residues. The CDR3 region has the DNA TGTGCCAGTACCTCCGCAGCAACTAATGAAAAACTGTTTTTT. Translated, it gives CASTSAATNEKLFF.

The genes are TRBV19 and TRBJ2-1; D unclear. This CDR3 is 14 amino acids long. Germline loops: CDR1 LNHDA, CDR2 SQIVND (reference sequence). V was shortened by 8 bases and J by 0 bases, with 11 bases between the two germline ends. CDR3: CASSKESSYNEQFF. CDR3 nucleotides: TGTGCCAGTTCGAAAGAGAGCTCCTACAATGAGCAGTTCTTC.

The chain recombines TRBV18 with TRBJ1-2, with D possibly being TRBD1 (6 bases). V lost 5 bases to trimming and J lost 4 bases, with 11 bases between them. Germline CDR1 is KGHSH and CDR2 is LQKENI. This CDR3 is 13 amino acids long. The CDR3 loop is CASSFDRIYGYTF. Here the CDR3 DNA reads TGTGCCAGCTCATTCGACAGGATCTATGGCTACACCTTC. The whole variable domain, filled in from reference TRBV18 and TRBJ1-2, reads NAGVMQNPRHLVRRRGQEARLRCSPMKGHSHVYWYRQLPEEGLKFMVYLQKENIIDESGMPKERFSAEFPKEGPSILRIQQVVRGDSAAYFCASSFDRIYGYTFGSGTRLTVV.

The chain links TRBV28 to TRBJ1-2; 9 bases map to TRBD1. CDR3 length: 15 residues. The V and J ends lost 8 bases and 7 bases, in that order; junction bases with no gene match: 14. Per germline, CDR1 MDHEN and CDR2 SYDVKM. The CDR3 sequence: CASGDHRGLLSGYTF. The CDR3 nucleotides are TGTGCCAGCGGAGACCACAGGGGGCTCCTTTCTGGCTACACCTTC.

The gene calls are TRBV4-3 and TRBJ1-1; 7 bases are a match to TRBD1. After removal of 5 bases from V and 3 bases from J, the junction contained 6 bases not matched to a gene. From germline, CDR1 is LGHNA and CDR2 YSLEER. The CDR3 totals 14 residues. This chain's CDR3 is CASSYGTADTEAFF. CDR3 coding DNA: TGCGCCAGCAGCTACGGGACAGCGGACACTGAAGCTTTCTTT.

This chain connects TRBV9 to TRBJ2-1; D is uncertain. V lost 4 bases, J lost 5 bases, and 13 bases lay in between. In germline, CDR1 is SGDLS, CDR2 YYNGEE. The CDR3 is made up of 14 amino acids. CDR3 amino acids: CASSPVSGNNEQFF. CDR3 sequence (DNA): TGTGCCAGCAGCCCCGTTTCGGGTAACAATGAGCAGTTCTTC.

The rearrangement links TRBV6-6 to TRBJ2-2, with D possibly being TRBD1 (5 bases). Trimming removed 7 bases at V and 7 bases at J, with 16 bases between. CDR1 is MNHNY and CDR2 is SVGAGI in the germline V gene (reference sequence). The CDR3 length is 14 residues. CDR3 nucleotide sequence: TGTGCCAGCAACGTACAGGTCGTGGGCGGGGAGCTGTTTTTT. Its translation is CASNVQVVGGELFF.

This clone was seen only a few times. The chain joins TRBV4-3 to TRBJ1-2; perhaps TRBD1 as D (5 bases). The CDR3 contains 16 residues. Trimming removed 0 bases from V and 6 bases from J, with 17 bases in between. CDR1 is LGHNA and CDR2 is YSLEER in the germline V gene. This chain's CDR3 is CASSQDPGGIGNGYTF. The CDR3 coding sequence is TGCGCCAGCAGCCAAGATCCCGGGGGAATAGGAAATGGCTACACCTTC.

The chain has TRBV7-9 and TRBJ1-2; possible D gene TRBD1, 5 bases. V was trimmed by 5 bases and J by 5 bases, leaving 15 bases between them. CDR1 SEHNR and CDR2 FQNEAQ come from the germline V gene (reference sequence). CDR3 size: 14 residues. The CDR3 sequence: CASSRLGREYGYTF. CDR3 nucleotide sequence: TGTGCCAGCAGCCGCTTGGGCAGGGAATATGGCTACACCTTC.

The chain carries TRBV7-6 and TRBJ1-1, with D unclear. Germline CDR1 is SGHVS and CDR2 is FNYEAQ. This CDR3 is built from 15 residues. V was cut by 5 bases and J by 6 bases, with 19 bases left in between. CDR3: CASSPNSGGVSEAFF. CDR3 DNA sequence: TGTGCCAGCAGCCCTAATTCAGGAGGTGTCTCTGAAGCTTTCTTT.

The genes are TRBV5-6 and TRBJ2-3; D call uncertain. CDR3 length: 14 amino acids. Trimming cost V 0 bases and J 4 bases, with 9 bases left between them. Germline CDR1 is SGHDT and CDR2 is YYEEEE. The CDR3 nucleotides read TGTGCCAGCAGCTTGGTTGAACTCCCAGATACGCAGTATTTT. Encoded protein: CASSLVELPDTQYF.

V and J are TRBV28 and TRBJ1-2, with D perhaps matching TRBD1 (5 bases). Looked up from germline, CDR1 is MDHEN and CDR2 is SYDVKM. The CDR3 length is 14 residues. V shed 5 bases and J shed 5 bases, with 15 bases lying between them. The CDR3 loop reads CASSPTGEGYGYTF. The CDR3 nucleotides read TGTGCCAGCAGTCCTACGGGGGAGGGGTATGGCTACACCTTC.

V is TRBV7-2 and J is TRBJ2-7; 9 bases map to TRBD2. The CDR3 has 14 residues. Germline CDR1 reads SGHTA; CDR2 reads FQGNSA. V lost 5 bases and J lost 2; bases outside the gene matches: 4. CDR3 coding DNA: TGTGCCAGCAGCCTCGGACTAGCGACCTACGAGCAGTACTTC. As protein: CASSLGLATYEQYF.

This rearrangement joins TRBV7-8 to TRBJ1-1; 8 bases agree with TRBD1. The CDR3 has 14 residues. Per germline, CDR1 SGHVS and CDR2 FQNEAQ. V shed 2 bases, J shed 7 bases, and the junction held 6 bases outside the gene matches. The CDR3 is CASSLLDRANEAFF. The CDR3 DNA follows: TGTGCCAGCAGCTTATTGGACAGGGCAAATGAAGCTTTCTTT.